The 11 T cell receptor beta chains below were found in one sample sequenced in a study of cytomegalovirus exposure and HLA in healthy donors. The PCR was carried out with 60 Vbeta primers and 13 Jbeta primers. Repertoires were generated with immunoSEQ multiplex PCR, while TCRdb's copy carries only in-frame clones and drops some. The table has more than 95,000 clones, roughly 78% seen once. Material: PBMCs. The receptors were gathered from a woman aged 40 to 50 in good health and CMV-seronegative.

The V and J genes are TRBV28 and TRBJ2-1, with 12 bases fitting TRBD2. V shed 6 bases, J shed 5 bases, and the junction held 5 bases outside the gene matches. This CDR3 comprises 15 residues. Germline values: CDR1 MDHEN, CDR2 SYDVKM. The CDR3 sequence is CASRRLAGDNNEQFF. In DNA form, the CDR3 reads TGTGCCAGCAGAAGACTAGCGGGAGATAACAATGAGCAGTTCTTC.

The chain couples TRBV15 to TRBJ2-5, with TRBD2 as a possible D gene (5 bases). The ends were cut back, 2 bases at V and 5 bases at J, with 6 bases in the middle. The length of the CDR3 is 12 residues. The germline V gene encodes CDR1 LNHNV and CDR2 YYDKDF (reference sequence). DNA of the CDR3: TGTGCCACCAGCAGATCGGGGGAGACCCAGTACTTC. Translating it yields CATSRSGETQYF.

The chain joins TRBV9 to TRBJ1-1; a possible D gene is TRBD1 (5 bases). Trimming removed 7 bases from V and 5 bases from J, with 15 bases in between. The CDR3 is 13 amino acids. CDR1 and CDR2 from the germline V gene are SGDLS and YYNGEE. The CDR3 reads CASSLGGGTEAFF. CDR3 sequence (DNA): TGTGCCAGCTCCCTGGGGGGAGGAACTGAAGCTTTCTTT.

The rearrangement links TRBV2 to TRBJ2-3; 7 positions agree with TRBD2. The V segment lost 6 bases and the J segment 2 bases; nucleotides outside the gene matches: 5. The length of the CDR3 is 14 residues. CDR1 and CDR2 (germline): SNHLY, FYNNEI. The CDR3 nucleotides read TGTGCCAGCAGCAAAGCGGGGATCACAGATACGCAGTATTTT. Its translation is CASSKAGITDTQYF.

The chain joins TRBV18 to TRBJ2-7, with TRBD1 matching over 7 bases. V lost 6 bases and J lost 0; bases outside the gene matches: 8. CDR3 length: 15 amino acids. Per germline, CDR1 KGHSH and CDR2 LQKENI. CDR3 coding DNA: TGTGCCAGCTCCCCCGACAGGGTGGCCTCCTACGAGCAGTACTTC. This translates into CASSPDRVASYEQYF.

The chain uses TRBV25-1 and TRBJ2-3; 13 bases match TRBD2. Germline V gives CDR1 MGHDK, CDR2 SYGVNS. The length of the CDR3 is 16 residues. J lost 10 bases, V lost 6 bases, and 13 bases had no gene match. CDR3: CASSPLAGGPVNAQYF. CDR3 sequence (DNA): TGTGCCAGCAGCCCACTAGCGGGAGGGCCGGTTAATGCGCAGTATTTT. The full variable domain, its missing parts supplied by reference TRBV25-1 and TRBJ2-3, is EADIYQTPRYLVIGTGKKITLECSQTMGHDKMYWYQQDPGMELHLIHYSYGVNSTEKGDLSSESTVSRIRTEHFPLTLESARPSHTSQYLCASSPLAGGPVNAQYFGPGTRLTVL.

In its sample, this clone was seen a few times. The chain combines TRBV27 with TRBJ2-7; the match to TRBD2 covers 9 bases. Trimming took 0 bases from V and 4 from J; bases not matched to a gene: 10. Per the germline V gene, CDR1 is MNHEY and CDR2 is SMNVEV (reference sequence). The CDR3 is 17 residues long. The CDR3 loop is CASSLSTVAGVIYEQYF. For the CDR3, the DNA is TGTGCCAGCAGTTTATCGACCGTAGCGGGAGTTATATACGAGCAGTACTTC.

The chain employs TRBV27 and TRBJ1-5, with D maybe TRBD1 (6 bases). Germline values: CDR1 MNHEY, CDR2 SMNVEV (reference sequence). V lost 4 bases and J 6 bases, leaving 10 bases between the germline ends. The CDR3 runs 13 residues. CDR3 residues: CASSWGPLQPQHF. The CDR3 DNA reads as TGTGCCAGCAGTTGGGGGCCGCTTCAGCCCCAGCATTTT.

This sequence joins TRBV6-5 and TRBJ1-1; TRBD1 matches at 7 bases. In germline, CDR1 is MNHEY, CDR2 SVGAGI. The CDR3 is made up of 13 amino acids. J gave up 3 bases and V 6 bases, and 4 bases lay outside the gene matches. In nucleotides, the CDR3 is TGTGCCAGCAGGTCTACAGGGGACACTGAAGCTTTCTTT. It translates to CASRSTGDTEAFF.

This clone has more than one count but fewer than ten. The gene calls are TRBV6-5 and TRBJ1-1; D gene ambiguous. The CDR3 runs 13 residues. V gave up 6 bases and J gave up 2 bases, with 10 bases separating them. Looked up from germline, CDR1 is MNHEY and CDR2 is SVGAGI. In nucleotides, the CDR3 is TGTGCCAGCAGGTTACAGATCAACACTGAAGCTTTCTTT. Translated: CASRLQINTEAFF.

V is TRBV28 and J is TRBJ2-5, with D possibly matching TRBD1 (7 bases). This CDR3 comprises 14 residues. Between the trimmed V and J ends, which lost 5 bases and 1 base, there was a span of 11 bases. Germline CDR1 MDHEN, CDR2 SYDVKM. CDR3 sequence: CASSPGDSQETQYF. CDR3 coding DNA: TGTGCCAGCAGTCCGGGGGACAGCCAAGAGACCCAGTACTTC.